These T cell receptor beta chains were read from a single sample in a study of T cells in localized non-small cell lung cancer. The table came from immunoSEQ multiplex PCR; TCRdb's copy has only in-frame clones and leaves some out. The data show approximately 2,000 clones, under 25% seen once. Sequencing used normal lung tissue next to the tumor, obtained before any cancer treatment. The receptors shown here come from a female donor aged 60 or older with stage I lung adenocarcinoma. Each CDR3 is given with its conserved first and last residue. Each record gives: J gene, D gene, CDR3 length, clone size, V gene, CDR3 DNA, CDR3 protein. A D gene is named only where the DNA matches it firmly. Size is omitted from some rows. Given values are once, few, many or a class for expanded clones.

J: TRBJ1-2; D: TRBD1; length: 14; size: .; V: TRBV10-2; DNA: TGCGCCACCTCCCTCTGGCAGGGGGCTGTTGGCTACACCTTC; CDR3: CATSLWQGAVGYTF
J: TRBJ2-7; D: TRBD2; length: 16; size: .; V: TRBV15; DNA: TGTGCCACCAGCAGAGGGGCTAGCGGGGGCCTCTACGAGCAGTACTTC; CDR3: CATSRGASGGLYEQYF
J: TRBJ1-4; D: .; length: 14; size: once; V: TRBV19; DNA: TGTGCCAGTAGTAGAAACGCCCCGGACGAAAAACTGTTTTTT; CDR3: CASSRNAPDEKLFF
J: TRBJ2-2; D: .; length: 16; size: medium-sized; V: TRBV11-3; DNA: TGTGCCAGCAGCTTAGTCCCAGCCCTGAACACCGGGGAGCTGTTTTTT; CDR3: CASSLVPALNTGELFF
J: TRBJ2-1; D: .; length: 14; size: .; V: TRBV19; DNA: TGTGCCAGTAGTATAGGCCTAGTCTCCAATGAGCAGTTCTTC; CDR3: CASSIGLVSNEQFF
J: TRBJ2-7; D: TRBD2; length: 19; size: few; V: TRBV9; DNA: TGTGCCAGCAGCGTAGCCGGGGCTAGCGGGTGGGAACCCTCCTACGAGCAGTACTTC; CDR3: CASSVAGASGWEPSYEQYF
J: TRBJ1-1; D: TRBD1; length: 17; size: few; V: TRBV12-5; DNA: TGTGCTAGTGGTTTGCCCGGGACAGGGTGGAACAGGACTGAAGCTTTCTTT; CDR3: CASGLPGTGWNRTEAFF
J: TRBJ2-3; D: TRBD2; length: 15; size: .; V: TRBV25-1; DNA: TGTGCCAGCAGTGAATCAACTAGCGGCACAGATACGCAGTATTTT; CDR3: CASSESTSGTDTQYF
J: TRBJ1-2; D: .; length: 14; size: .; V: TRBV28; DNA: TGTGCCAGCAGTTTTGGGCAGGGAAAGGTTGGCTACACCTTC; CDR3: CASSFGQGKVGYTF
J: TRBJ1-2; D: .; length: 14; size: .; V: TRBV6-8; DNA: TGTGCCAGCAGCCCCTTTGGGGGGTACTATGGCTACACCTTC; CDR3: CASSPFGGYYGYTF
J: TRBJ2-2; D: .; length: 17; size: few; V: TRBV6-8; DNA: TGTGCCAGCAGTTTCCGGGACGCCTTTAGAGGGACCGGGGAGCTGTTTTTT; CDR3: CASSFRDAFRGTGELFF
J: TRBJ2-1; D: .; length: 12; size: .; V: TRBV30; DNA: TGTGCCTGGGGGGGGCATTTCAATGAGCAGTTCTTC; CDR3: CAWGGHFNEQFF
J: TRBJ1-1; D: TRBD1; length: 17; size: .; V: TRBV9; DNA: TGTGCCAGCAGCGTCTTGCCGGGACAGGGGTTGAACACTGAAGCTTTCTTT; CDR3: CASSVLPGQGLNTEAFF
J: TRBJ2-3; D: .; length: 15; size: few; V: TRBV19; DNA: TGTGCCAGTAGTATATGGGGCGGGATGGGAGATACGCAGTATTTT; CDR3: CASSIWGGMGDTQYF
J: TRBJ2-3; D: .; length: 11; size: few; V: TRBV19; DNA: TGTGCCAGTAGGACAGTAGATACGCAGTATTTT; CDR3: CASRTVDTQYF
J: TRBJ1-4; D: .; length: 15; size: few; V: TRBV28; DNA: TGTGCCAGCACCCCCATCACAGCAACTAATGAAAAACTGTTTTTT; CDR3: CASTPITATNEKLFF
J: TRBJ2-5; D: TRBD2; length: 14; size: .; V: TRBV11-3; DNA: TGTGCCAGCAGCTCACTAGCGGCAGGGGAGACCCAGTACTTC; CDR3: CASSSLAAGETQYF
J: TRBJ2-3; D: TRBD2; length: 15; size: medium-sized; V: TRBV11-3; DNA: TGTGCCAGCAGCCGGACTAGCGGGAACACAGATACGCAGTATTTT; CDR3: CASSRTSGNTDTQYF
J: TRBJ1-1; D: .; length: 14; size: few; V: TRBV11-3; DNA: TGTGCCAGCAGCTTTGAGGATGGGAACACTGAAGCTTTCTTT; CDR3: CASSFEDGNTEAFF
J: TRBJ1-2; D: TRBD1; length: 12; size: .; V: TRBV18; DNA: TGTGCCAGCTCACCGGGACAGGGTGGCTACACCTTC; CDR3: CASSPGQGGYTF